What follows are 21 T cell receptor beta chains derived from one specimen sequenced in a study of T-cell reconstitution after alpha-beta-depleted transplantation in children. Researchers prepared the TCRbeta library using unique molecular identifiers, the study reports. TCRdb redid the calling of the PCR reads with MiXCR, one entry per CDR3 protein. The table lists around 200,000 distinct CDR3 sequences, around a sixth of them singletons. Material: PBMCs, mostly from graft donor cells, obtained 360 days after TCRalphabeta/CD19-depleted stem cell transplant. The receptors derive from a male patient between 2 and 10 years old who had a stem cell transplant for acute lymphoblastic leukemia, so the T cells may come from the graft donor.

This clonotype was seen a few times. Mismatch with germline at one junction end may stem from a read error. The CDR3 loop reads CAGRSVQGRTNSPLHF. The CDR3 DNA is TGTGCCGGCAGAAGCGTACAGGGACGGACTAATTCACCCCTCCACTTT. The genes are TRBV6-1 and TRBJ1-6, with a possible D match to TRBD1 (6 bases). Germline CDR1 MNHNS, CDR2 SASEGT. The CDR3 has 16 residues.

V and J are TRBV18 and TRBJ2-3; D is ambiguous. The V end was cut by 3 bases, the J end by 1 base, with 11 bases between. Looked up from germline, CDR1 is KGHSH and CDR2 is LQKENI. CDR3 length equals 15 residues. In DNA form, the CDR3 reads TGTGCCAGCTCACCTGGCCCCACGGGCACAGATACGCAGTATTTT. This codes for CASSPGPTGTDTQYF.

This clonotype appeared a few times. The chain recombines TRBV19 with TRBJ2-3; 9 bases agree with TRBD1. The CDR3 has 15 residues. Germline V gene data show CDR1 as LNHDA and CDR2 as SQIVND (reference sequence). Unmatched junction bases numbered 7, after V lost 6 bases and J lost 3 bases. The CDR3 region is CASSQLGTGTDTQYF. The DNA of the CDR3 is TGTGCCAGTAGCCAACTCGGGACAGGGACAGATACGCAGTATTTT.

This chain connects TRBV20-1 to TRBJ1-6; no reliable D call. Trimming cost V 3 bases and J 6 bases, with 18 bases left between them. There are 16 residues in the CDR3. CDR1 is DFQATT and CDR2 is SNEGSKA in the germline V gene (reference sequence). The CDR3 protein is CSASPFRLFPNSPLHF. The CDR3 coding sequence is TGCAGTGCTAGCCCCTTCCGCCTATTTCCTAATTCACCCCTCCACTTT.

Worth noting for this clonotype: An end of the junction differs from the germline gene, which may be a read error. The chain links TRBV20-1 to TRBJ2-1; TRBD2 matches at 13 bases. The CDR3 contains 17 residues. Germline V gene data show CDR1 as DFQATT and CDR2 as SNEGSKA (reference sequence). CDR3 sequence (DNA): TGCTGTGCCCCCGGACTAGCGGGGGCGCCGGGAGTCAATGAGCAGTTCTTC. Its translation is CCAPGLAGAPGVNEQFF.

The sample holds a few counts of this clonotype. The rearrangement uses TRBV14 and TRBJ1-1; D remains ambiguous. CDR1 and CDR2 from the germline V gene are SGHDN and FVKESK. The CDR3 is 14 residues long. The V end was cut by 0 bases, the J end by 7 bases, with 12 bases between. In DNA, the CDR3 is TGTGCCAGCAGCCAAGAAGAAGAATTCGGTGAAGCTTTCTTT. It yields the protein CASSQEEEFGEAFF.

This clonotype appeared a few times. The rearrangement uses TRBV12-3 or TRBV12-4 and TRBJ2-7; TRBD1 is a possible D gene (6 bases). The CDR3 runs 16 residues. V was clipped by 3 bases and J by 5 bases, with 20 bases between them. This CDR3 reads CASSFLRRRGNDEQYF. The CDR3 coding sequence is TGTGCCAGCAGTTTTCTGAGGCGCAGGGGAAACGACGAGCAGTACTTC.

The genes are TRBV10-3 and TRBJ2-2, with no clear D. The CDR3 extends over 15 amino acids. Germline V gene lookup returns CDR1 ENHRY and CDR2 SYGVKD. Trimming removed 3 bases at V and 4 bases at J, with 12 bases between. This CDR3 reads CAISDIRASTGELFF. CDR3 nucleotide sequence: TGTGCCATCAGTGATATCCGGGCGAGCACCGGGGAGCTGTTTTTT.

This clonotype was seen just once. The chain joins TRBV6-1 to TRBJ2-1; 11 bases fit TRBD1. This CDR3 spans 14 amino acids. Unmatched junction bases numbered 9, after V lost 7 bases and J lost 10 bases. Germline CDR1 MNHNS, CDR2 SASEGT. The CDR3 loop is CASIRGQGAYEQFF. The CDR3, as DNA: TGTGCCAGCATCAGAGGACAGGGGGCATACGAGCAGTTCTTC.

This clonotype was seen more than once but under ten times. The chain links TRBV7-9 to TRBJ2-3, with 8 bases that match TRBD1. CDR1 and CDR2 (germline): SEHNR, FQNEAQ (reference sequence). There are 14 residues in the CDR3. The ends lost 3 bases at V and 8 bases at J; junction bases unmatched: 7. The CDR3 DNA is TGTGCCAGCAGCTTGGGACAGGCACATGTTACGCAGTATTTT. Protein sequence: CASSLGQAHVTQYF.

The chain joins TRBV15 to TRBJ2-5; D may be TRBD2 (5 bases). Trimming shortened V by 1 base and J by 5 bases, and 14 bases separated the two germline ends. Germline CDR1 LNHNV, CDR2 YYDKDF (reference sequence). The CDR3 totals 15 residues. The CDR3 DNA follows: TGTGCCACCAGCAGAGTGGGAGAGGGCGGGGAGACCCAGTACTTC. Translated: CATSRVGEGGETQYF.

This clonotype was counted at least ten times. V usage is TRBV4-3 and J usage is TRBJ2-1, with D perhaps given as TRBD1 or TRBD2 (5 bases each). V shed 4 bases and J shed 9 bases, with 13 bases lying between them. CDR3 length: 13 amino acids. Germline CDR1 reads LGHNA; CDR2 reads YSLEER. The CDR3 reads CASSPGDHGEQFF. DNA of the CDR3: TGCGCCAGCAGCCCCGGGGACCACGGTGAGCAGTTCTTC.

The chain is built from TRBV2 and TRBJ2-5; D is unclear. The CDR3 length is 14 residues. V gave up 7 bases and J gave up 0 bases, with 12 bases separating them. CDR1 is SNHLY, CDR2 FYNNEI, per germline. The CDR3 here is CASKDAQYQETQYF. The CDR3 nucleotides are TGTGCCAGCAAGGACGCACAGTACCAAGAGACCCAGTACTTC.

This clonotype appeared a few times. V usage is TRBV7-2 and J usage is TRBJ2-3; tentative D call: TRBD2 (6 bases). CDR3 length: 16 amino acids. V lost 1 base to trimming and J lost 6 bases, with 17 bases between them. The V gene's germline CDR1 is SGHTA and CDR2 FQGNSA. CDR3 bases: TGTGCCAGCAGCTTAGGCCGGGGACTCGGTGCGGATACGCAGTATTTT. Protein sequence: CASSLGRGLGADTQYF.

This chain connects TRBV7-2 to TRBJ2-5; D might be TRBD2 (5 bases). V was trimmed by 6 bases and J by 4 bases, leaving 21 bases between them. The germline V gene encodes CDR1 SGHTA and CDR2 FQGNSA. The CDR3 runs to 16 residues. The CDR3 DNA follows: TGTGCCAGCAGGTTTACGGGGTTGGGATCTGCAGAGACCCAGTACTTC. As protein: CASRFTGLGSAETQYF. The full variable domain, completed using reference TRBV7-2 and TRBJ2-5, is GAGVSQSPSNKVTEKGKDVELRCDPISGHTALYWYRQSLGQGLEFLIYFQGNSAPDKSGLPSDRFSAERTGGSVSTLTIQRTQQEDSAVYLCASRFTGLGSAETQYFGPGTRLLVL.

The table lists this clonotype with many counts. The chain links TRBV12-3 or TRBV12-4 to TRBJ2-3; D remains ambiguous. V lost 3 bases and J lost 4, with 5 bases in between. This CDR3 spans 12 amino acids. In nucleotides, the CDR3 is TGTGCCAGCAGTTTTCTCGCAGATACGCAGTATTTT. Translated, it gives CASSFLADTQYF.

This chain links TRBV4-2 with TRBJ1-4, with a possible D match to TRBD1 (6 bases). Germline lookup yields CDR1 LGHNA and CDR2 YNFKEQ. This CDR3 is 19 amino acids long. V was clipped by 0 bases and J by 7 bases, with 24 bases between them. Here the CDR3 DNA reads TGTGCCAGCAGCCAAGAGTATGGCAGGGGAAAGAGAGAGGGTGAAAAACTGTTTTTT. Its translation is CASSQEYGRGKREGEKLFF.

This clonotype was counted between two and nine times. The chain links TRBV6-2 or TRBV6-3 to TRBJ2-1; tentatively, D is TRBD2 (6 bases). Germline CDR1 MNHEY, CDR2 SVGEGT. Trimming removed 0 bases from V and 4 bases from J, with 13 bases in between. This CDR3 has 16 residues. Here the CDR3 reads CASSYSFTRGYNEQFF. The CDR3 DNA is TGTGCCAGCAGTTACTCGTTTACCCGGGGGTACAATGAGCAGTTCTTC.

This clonotype was observed a handful of times. The rearrangement joins TRBV7-9 to TRBJ2-7, with 8 nucleotides matching TRBD1. Germline CDR1 SEHNR, CDR2 FQNEAQ (reference sequence). This CDR3 is 16 amino acids long. The V gene end was trimmed by 5 bases and the J gene end by 3 bases; junction bases not matched to a gene: 12. The CDR3 bases are TGTGCCAGCAGCCTGATATCCGGACAGGGAGTCTACGAGCAGTACTTC. Amino acids: CASSLISGQGVYEQYF.

This clonotype showed up many times. J is TRBJ2-7 and V is TRBV30; a possible D gene is TRBD1 (5 bases). V shed 0 bases and J shed 7 bases, with 7 bases lying between them. This CDR3 region has 11 residues. CDR1 is GTSNPN and CDR2 is SVGIG in the germline V gene (reference sequence). The CDR3 nucleotides read TGTGCCTGGAGTGTACAGGTGGAGCAGTACTTC. It yields the protein CAWSVQVEQYF.

This clonotype showed up many times. The chain couples TRBV12-3 or TRBV12-4 to TRBJ2-1; either TRBD1 or TRBD2 may fit D (5 bases each). The CDR3 consists of 15 residues. Trimming left V 6 bases short and J 8 bases short, with 20 bases between. CDR3 nucleotide sequence: TGTGCCAGCAGCCGGCACCCCACGTTGGGGGATGAGCAGTTCTTC. Its translation: CASSRHPTLGDEQFF.